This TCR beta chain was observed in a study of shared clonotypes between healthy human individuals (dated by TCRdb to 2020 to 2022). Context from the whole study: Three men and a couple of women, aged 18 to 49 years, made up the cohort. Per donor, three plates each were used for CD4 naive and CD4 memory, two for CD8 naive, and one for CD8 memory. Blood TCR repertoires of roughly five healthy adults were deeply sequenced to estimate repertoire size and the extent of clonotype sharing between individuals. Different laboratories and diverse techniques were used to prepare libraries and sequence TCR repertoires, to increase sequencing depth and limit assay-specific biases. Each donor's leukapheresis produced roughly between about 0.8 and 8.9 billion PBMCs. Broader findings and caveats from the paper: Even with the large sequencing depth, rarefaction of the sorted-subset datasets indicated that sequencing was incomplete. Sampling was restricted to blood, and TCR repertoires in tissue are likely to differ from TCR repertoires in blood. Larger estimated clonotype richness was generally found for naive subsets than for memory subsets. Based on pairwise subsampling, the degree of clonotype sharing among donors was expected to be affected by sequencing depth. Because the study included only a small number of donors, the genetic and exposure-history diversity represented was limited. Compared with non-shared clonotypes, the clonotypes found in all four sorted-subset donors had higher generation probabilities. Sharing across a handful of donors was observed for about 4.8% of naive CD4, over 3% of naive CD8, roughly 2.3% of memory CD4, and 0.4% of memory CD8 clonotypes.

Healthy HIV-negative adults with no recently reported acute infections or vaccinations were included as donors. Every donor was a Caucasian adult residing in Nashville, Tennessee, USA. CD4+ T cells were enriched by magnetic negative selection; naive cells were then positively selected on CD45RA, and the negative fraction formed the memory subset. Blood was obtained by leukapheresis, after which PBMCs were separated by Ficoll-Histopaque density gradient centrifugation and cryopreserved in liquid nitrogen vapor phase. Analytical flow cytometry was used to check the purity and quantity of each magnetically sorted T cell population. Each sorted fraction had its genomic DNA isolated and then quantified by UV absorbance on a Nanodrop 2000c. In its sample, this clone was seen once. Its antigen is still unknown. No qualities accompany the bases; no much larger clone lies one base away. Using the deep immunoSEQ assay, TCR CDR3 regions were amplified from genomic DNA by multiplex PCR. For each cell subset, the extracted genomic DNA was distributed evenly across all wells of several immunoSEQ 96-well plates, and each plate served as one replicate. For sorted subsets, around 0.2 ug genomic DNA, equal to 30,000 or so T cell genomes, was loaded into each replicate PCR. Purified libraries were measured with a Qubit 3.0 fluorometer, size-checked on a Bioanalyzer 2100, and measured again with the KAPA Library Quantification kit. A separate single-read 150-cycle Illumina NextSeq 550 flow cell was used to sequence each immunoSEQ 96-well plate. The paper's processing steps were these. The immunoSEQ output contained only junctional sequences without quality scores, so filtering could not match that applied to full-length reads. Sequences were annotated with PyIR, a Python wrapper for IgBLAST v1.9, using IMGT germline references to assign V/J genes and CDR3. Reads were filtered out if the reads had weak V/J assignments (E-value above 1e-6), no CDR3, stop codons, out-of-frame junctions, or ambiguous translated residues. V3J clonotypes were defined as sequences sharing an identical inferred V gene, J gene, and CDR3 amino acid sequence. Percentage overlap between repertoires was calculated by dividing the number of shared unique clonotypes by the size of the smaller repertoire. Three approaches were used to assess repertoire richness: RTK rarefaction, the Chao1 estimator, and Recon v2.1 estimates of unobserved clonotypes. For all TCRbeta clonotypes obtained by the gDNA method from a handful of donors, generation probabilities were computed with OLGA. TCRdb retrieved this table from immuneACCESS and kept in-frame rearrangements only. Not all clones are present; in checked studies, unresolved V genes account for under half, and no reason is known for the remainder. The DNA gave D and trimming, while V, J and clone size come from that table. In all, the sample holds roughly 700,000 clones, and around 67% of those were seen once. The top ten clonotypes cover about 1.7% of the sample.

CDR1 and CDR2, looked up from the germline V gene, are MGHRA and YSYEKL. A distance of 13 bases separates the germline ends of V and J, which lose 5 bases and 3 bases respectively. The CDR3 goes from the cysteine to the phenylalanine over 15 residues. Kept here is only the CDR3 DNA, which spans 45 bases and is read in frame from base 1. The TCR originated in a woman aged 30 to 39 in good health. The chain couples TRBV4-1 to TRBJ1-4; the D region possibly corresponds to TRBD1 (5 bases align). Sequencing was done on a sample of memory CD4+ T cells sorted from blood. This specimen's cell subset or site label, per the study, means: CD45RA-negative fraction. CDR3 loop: CASSFPGRANEKLFF. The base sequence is TGCGCCAGCAGCTTCCCAGGGAGGGCTAATGAAAAACTGTTTTTT.